This T cell receptor beta chain stems from a study of blood T cell repertoires in COVID-19. About the research overall: The United States, Italy and Spain supplied acute and convalescent COVID-19 samples.

The CDR3 runs to 17 residues. The ends lost 2 bases at V and 0 bases at J; junction bases unmatched: 4. Germline V lookup: CDR1 MNHNS, CDR2 SASEGT. Measured with immunoSEQ multiplex PCR; TCRdb has only the in-frame clones, and not every one. In the table there are about 180,000 clones, approximately 88% of which are singletons. The sequenced material came from peripheral blood. The J gene is TRBJ1-6, the V gene TRBV6-1; the match to TRBD1 covers 7 bases. The sequence was collected from a woman between 35 and 50 years old with COVID-19, enrolled during active disease. CDR3 nucleotide sequence: TGTGCCAGCAGTGAACGGGCAGGGGGCTCCTATAATTCACCCCTCCACTTT. The encoded protein is CASSERAGGSYNSPLHF.